The subject of this entry is one T cell receptor beta chain. Its antigen is undetermined. Assay used: immunoSEQ multiplex PCR; TCRdb lists only in-frame clones, some missing. Of roughly 98,000 clones in the sample, approximately 85% were seen once. This record comes from a study of radiotherapy plus CTLA-4 blockade in lung cancer. Broader study findings: The best predictor of response was reported to be early blood T cell clone dynamics, with interferon-beta.

With 2 bases removed from V and 7 bases from J, the gap between germline ends came to 13 bases. The CDR3 extends over 14 amino acids. In germline, CDR1 is SGHRS, CDR2 YFSETQ. Sequenced material: peripheral blood, taken from a patient treated with radiotherapy plus ipilimumab. The sequence was collected from a human donor with non-small cell lung cancer who had a partial response to radiotherapy plus ipilimumab. The J gene is TRBJ2-1, the V gene TRBV5-1; D gene ambiguous. The CDR3 nucleotides read TGCGCCAGCAGCTTTGGCGGAGCTGGGAATGAGCAGTTCTTC. Its translation is CASSFGGAGNEQFF.